This is a list of T cell receptor beta chains from one sample in a study of blood T cells in healthy people across ages. One entry per CDR3 protein, called by TCRdb with MiXCR from the 5' RACE reads. The sample gives approximately 1,700,000 distinct CDR3 sequences, about 39% of which show up once; about 21% is in the top ten. Sequences were obtained from blood. All receptors come from a human donor in good health. Each CDR3 is given with its conserved first and last residue.

cdr3_aa,j_call,v_call
CASSLDYAQETQYF,TRBJ2-5,TRBV11-2
CAISGTDSYEQYF,TRBJ2-7,TRBV10-3
CSASVRAGGPIGTDTQYF,TRBJ2-3,TRBV20-1
CASSHDERGGSPLHF,TRBJ1-6,TRBV4-3
CASSLDGAAHYEQYF,TRBJ2-7,TRBV5-1
CASSLAPSGNTEAFF,TRBJ1-1,TRBV5-1
CASSSRTGDPYEQYF,TRBJ2-7,TRBV21-1
CASSLGGSEDTQYF,TRBJ2-3,TRBV7-3
CASSPQGLWGYTF,TRBJ1-2,TRBV7-9
CASGDLPQHF,TRBJ1-5,TRBV9
CASSLVYSPEQYF,TRBJ2-7,TRBV5-1
CASSEGVHSNQPQHF,TRBJ1-5,TRBV6-1
CASSLVPEGGDDEQFF,TRBJ2-1,TRBV11-2